This passage covers 21 T cell receptor beta chains from one sample sequenced in a study of PD-1 blockade in classical Hodgkin lymphoma. The time point denotes: newly diagnosed, previously untreated cHL patient sample. Applied to thawed PBMCs, magnetic negative selection was the method used to isolate CD8+ T cells. Produced via immunoSEQ multiplex PCR; TCRdb's table is partial and in-frame only. The sample contains around 14,000 clones, around 90% of which appear only once. The sample was CD8+ T cells from blood. Source of these receptors: a human donor with classical Hodgkin lymphoma.

The chain is built from TRBV7-9 and TRBJ2-7; D remains ambiguous. The V gene's germline CDR1 is SEHNR and CDR2 FQNEAQ (reference sequence). Trimming removed 6 bases from V and 5 bases from J, with 8 bases in between. This CDR3 spans 11 amino acids. Here the CDR3 reads CASSTTDEQYF. The CDR3 nucleotides read TGTGCCAGCAGTACCACGGACGAGCAGTACTTC.

V and J are TRBV7-6 and TRBJ2-7; TRBD2 matches at 8 bases. Germline-derived CDR1 and CDR2 are SGHVS and FNYEAQ. V lost 4 bases, J lost 1 base, and 3 bases stayed unmatched. The CDR3 is 14 amino acids. CDR3 nucleotides: TGTGCCAGCAGCTCAGTAGCGGGGTCCTACGAGCAGTACTTC. Translating gives CASSSVAGSYEQYF.

This clone has a single count. The chain couples TRBV9 to TRBJ1-4; no definite D call. The CDR3 extends over 11 amino acids. Trimming left V 7 bases short and J 6 bases short, with 7 bases between. The V gene's germline CDR1 is SGDLS and CDR2 YYNGEE. The CDR3 loop reads CASGRDEKLFF. The CDR3 DNA follows: TGTGCCAGCGGTCGGGATGAAAAACTGTTTTTT.

The J gene is TRBJ2-7, the V gene TRBV7-9; 11 bases line up with TRBD2. Trimming removed 4 bases from V and 2 bases from J; junction bases left unmatched: 4. The CDR3 is 15 residues long. Germline CDR1 SEHNR, CDR2 FQNEAQ (reference sequence). For the CDR3, the DNA is TGTGCCAGCAGCTCGGGACTAGCGGACACCTACGAGCAGTACTTC. It is translated as CASSSGLADTYEQYF.

The chain is built from TRBV7-6 and TRBJ2-6; D ambiguous. This CDR3 is built from 15 residues. The ends were cut back, 5 bases at V and 1 base at J, with 9 bases in the middle. Germline V gene lookup returns CDR1 SGHVS and CDR2 FNYEAQ. CDR3 protein: CASSPPRSGANVLTF. The CDR3 DNA follows: TGTGCCAGCAGCCCCCCAAGGTCTGGGGCCAACGTCCTGACTTTC.

The V and J genes are TRBV11-1 and TRBJ2-2; D unresolved. The germline V gene has CDR1 SGHAT and CDR2 FQDESV (reference sequence). The CDR3 runs to 17 residues. The V end lost 1 base, the J end lost 2 bases, and 14 bases lay between the germline ends. CDR3 bases: TGTGCCAGCAGCTTAGATCAGAGTGCCGTTAACACCGGGGAGCTGTTTTTT. Protein: CASSLDQSAVNTGELFF.

The chain joins TRBV5-6 to TRBJ1-1, with no clear D. Germline CDR1 and CDR2: SGHDT and YYEEEE. The CDR3 length is 15 residues. Trimming took off 3 bases at V and 0 bases at J, with 12 bases between the two ends. The CDR3 sequence is CASSWATGLNTEAFF. The CDR3 DNA sequence: TGTGCCAGCAGCTGGGCTACGGGTCTGAACACTGAAGCTTTCTTT. Full variable domain (rest looked up from reference TRBV5-6 and TRBJ1-1): DAGVTQSPTHLIKTRGQQVTLRCSPKSGHDTVSWYQQALGQGPQFIFQYYEEEERQRGNFPDRFSGHQFPNYSSELNVNALLLGDSALYLCASSWATGLNTEAFFGQGTRLTVV.

The V and J genes are TRBV28 and TRBJ2-2; D is possibly TRBD1 (7 bases). Germline V gene lookup returns CDR1 MDHEN and CDR2 SYDVKM. V lost 2 bases, J lost 7 bases, and 11 bases lay in between. The CDR3 spans 14 residues. The CDR3 DNA reads as TGTGCCAGCAGTTTACCAGGGGGGTACGGGGAGCTGTTTTTT. Protein product: CASSLPGGYGELFF.

V is TRBV2 and J is TRBJ2-1; D is tentatively TRBD1 or TRBD2 (5 bases each). The V gene's germline CDR1 is SNHLY and CDR2 FYNNEI. The CDR3 runs 12 residues. Trimming pared 8 bases from V and 0 bases from J, leaving 5 bases between. In DNA, the CDR3 is TGTGCCAGCGGGGGCTCCTACAATGAGCAGTTCTTC. It is translated as CASGGSYNEQFF.

The rearrangement uses TRBV11-2 and TRBJ2-3; unclear D gene. Germline CDR1 reads SGHAT; CDR2 reads FQNNGV. Trimming removed 1 base at V and 3 bases at J, with 5 bases between. CDR3 length: 13 amino acids. CDR3 sequence: CASSLAGTDTQYF. The CDR3 DNA follows: TGTGCCAGCAGCTTAGCGGGTACAGATACGCAGTATTTT.

This clone was picked up one time. V gene TRBV10-2 combines with J gene TRBJ2-1; 9 nucleotides line up with TRBD1. CDR1 is WSHSY and CDR2 is SAAADI in the germline V gene. V lost 7 bases and J lost 4; bases outside the gene matches: 8. The CDR3 is 15 residues long. In DNA, the CDR3 is TGCGCCAGCACCGGACAGGGGTTGGGGTACAATGAGCAGTTCTTC. This translates into CASTGQGLGYNEQFF.

V and J are TRBV27 and TRBJ1-4, with D unresolved. Germline CDR1 MNHEY, CDR2 SMNVEV (reference sequence). This CDR3 comprises 13 residues. V lost 3 bases, J lost 7 bases, and 9 bases lay in between. The CDR3 protein is CASSFITREKLFF. CDR3 in DNA: TGTGCCAGCAGTTTTATCACGCGTGAAAAACTGTTTTTT.

This clone was detected only once. V and J are TRBV2 and TRBJ2-7, with D maybe TRBD1 (5 bases). This CDR3 has 13 amino acids. CDR1 SNHLY and CDR2 FYNNEI come from the germline V gene. V shed 4 bases and J shed 4 bases, with 11 bases lying between them. CDR3 coding DNA: TGTGCCAGCAGTGGGGTTAGGGGATACGAGCAGTACTTC. It is translated as CASSGVRGYEQYF.

The CDR3 DNA sequence: TGTGCCAGTAGTCCCTACCGGACGGAAAACATGAACACTGAAGCTTTCTTT. Translation gives CASSPYRTENMNTEAFF. The V and J genes are TRBV19 and TRBJ1-1, with D uncertain. The CDR3 is 17 amino acids. Between the trimmed V and J ends, which lost 5 bases and 0 bases, there was a span of 19 bases. Germline V gene sequence: CDR1 LNHDA, CDR2 SQIVND (reference sequence).

The V and J genes are TRBV11-2 and TRBJ2-7; 7 positions agree with TRBD2. Germline CDR1 reads SGHAT; CDR2 reads FQNNGV. Trimming removed 0 bases from V and 2 bases from J; junction bases left unmatched: 13. CDR3 length equals 18 residues. CDR3 amino acids: CASSLDAEAGLVTYEQYF. CDR3 in DNA: TGTGCCAGCAGCTTAGACGCCGAGGCCGGACTAGTAACCTACGAGCAGTACTTC.

DNA of the CDR3: TGCGCCAGCAGCCAAGATCTGGCGGGGGCTGAACGTTCTGAAGCTTTCTTT. Its translation: CASSQDLAGAERSEAFF. The chain recombines TRBV4-1 with TRBJ1-1; a weak D match, TRBD1 (6 bases). Trimming left V 0 bases short and J 6 bases short, with 20 bases between. Germline values: CDR1 MGHRA, CDR2 YSYEKL. The length of the CDR3 is 17 residues.

The V call is TRBV7-9, the J call TRBJ1-2, with D possibly being TRBD1 (5 bases). Germline V gene data show CDR1 as SEHNR and CDR2 as FQNEAQ (reference sequence). Trimming removed 2 bases from V and 8 bases from J, with 21 bases in between. CDR3 length equals 16 residues. CDR3 bases: TGTGCCAGCAGCTTATATCCGGGGCTTCATACGGACGGCTACACCTTC. It translates to CASSLYPGLHTDGYTF.

The J gene is TRBJ2-5, the V gene TRBV27; D is perhaps TRBD2 (5 bases). Trimming removed 4 bases from V and 4 bases from J, with 13 bases in between. This CDR3 spans 14 amino acids. The germline V gene encodes CDR1 MNHEY and CDR2 SMNVEV (reference sequence). The chain's CDR3 is CASSSLGKVETQYF. Written as DNA, the CDR3 is TGTGCCAGCAGTTCCCTCGGGAAGGTAGAGACCCAGTACTTC.

J is TRBJ1-2 and V is TRBV7-9, with D possibly TRBD1 on 5 matching bases. The CDR3 sequence is 15 residues long. Germline assignment: CDR1 SEHNR and CDR2 FQNEAQ (reference sequence). Trimming pared 3 bases from V and 7 bases from J, leaving 18 bases between. This CDR3 reads CASSFAPGSRGGYTF. Written as DNA, the CDR3 is TGTGCCAGCAGCTTCGCCCCAGGGTCCCGCGGTGGCTACACCTTC.

The CDR3 bases are TGTGCCAGCAGTTACTCTGGCCACGAGCAGTACTTC. This gives the protein CASSYSGHEQYF. This chain joins TRBV7-4 and TRBJ2-7; no reliable D call. The V gene's germline CDR1 is SGHVT and CDR2 SQSDAQ. V was shortened by 6 bases and J by 5 bases, with 11 bases between the two germline ends. The CDR3 extends over 12 amino acids.

The chain uses TRBV27 and TRBJ2-7; perhaps D is TRBD1 or TRBD2 (6 bases each). V was shortened by 5 bases and J by 6 bases, with 17 bases between the two germline ends. Germline V CDR1 and CDR2: MNHEY, SMNVEV (reference sequence). This CDR3 spans 14 amino acids. The CDR3 is CASSPEGGYREQYF. The CDR3 DNA reads TGTGCCAGCAGTCCCGAAGGGGGGTATCGCGAGCAGTACTTC.